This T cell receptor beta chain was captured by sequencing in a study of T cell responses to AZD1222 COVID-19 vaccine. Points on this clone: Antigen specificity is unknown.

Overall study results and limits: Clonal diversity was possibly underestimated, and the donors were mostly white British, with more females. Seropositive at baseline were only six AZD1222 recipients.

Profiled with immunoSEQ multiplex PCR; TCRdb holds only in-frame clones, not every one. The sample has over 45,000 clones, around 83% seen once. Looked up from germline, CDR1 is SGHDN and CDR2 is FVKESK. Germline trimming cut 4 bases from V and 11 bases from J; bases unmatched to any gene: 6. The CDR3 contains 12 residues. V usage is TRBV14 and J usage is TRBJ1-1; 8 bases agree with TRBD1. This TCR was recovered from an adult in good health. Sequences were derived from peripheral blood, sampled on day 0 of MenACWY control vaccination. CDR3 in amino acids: CASSLDRVSAFF. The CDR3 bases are TGTGCCAGCAGCCTGGACAGGGTTTCGGCTTTCTTT.